A selection of T cell receptor beta chains follows, all from one sample in a study of blood T cells in healthy people across ages. One entry per CDR3 protein results from TCRdb running MiXCR on the 5' RACE reads. The table has over 950,000 distinct CDR3 sequences, roughly two fifths seen once. Sequencing input: blood. The receptors come from a man aged 18-30 years in good health. Both conserved end residues are part of each CDR3. Fields, in order: clone size, V gene, J gene, D gene, CDR3 DNA, CDR3 protein. The D gene is left open where the match is weak. For some rows the clone size is stated as once, few or many, or as a class when expanded; others skip it.

abundance: many
v_gene: TRBV7-9
j_gene: TRBJ2-3
d_gene: .
CDR3nt: TGTGCCAGCAGCCAAACCGTAGATACGCAGTATTTT
CDR3aa: CASSQTVDTQYF

abundance: many
v_gene: TRBV12-3/TRBV12-4
j_gene: TRBJ2-3
d_gene: .
CDR3nt: TGTGCCAGCAGTTTAGACGGTAGAGATACGCAGTATTTT
CDR3aa: CASSLDGRDTQYF

abundance: few
v_gene: TRBV9
j_gene: TRBJ1-2
d_gene: TRBD1
CDR3nt: TGTGCCAGCAGCGTGGGACAGGGCACCTATGGCTACACCTTC
CDR3aa: CASSVGQGTYGYTF

abundance: once
v_gene: TRBV6-2/TRBV6-3
j_gene: TRBJ1-5
d_gene: .
CDR3nt: TGTGCCAGCAGTTACCTCGACAGGAGACGTTATAGCAATCAGCCCCAGCATTTT
CDR3aa: CASSYLDRRRYSNQPQHF

abundance: few
v_gene: TRBV5-6
j_gene: TRBJ2-3
d_gene: .
CDR3nt: TGTGCCAGCAGCTTGGTCTCTCGGCTAGCCACAGATACGCAGTATTTT
CDR3aa: CASSLVSRLATDTQYF

abundance: .
v_gene: TRBV12-5
j_gene: TRBJ1-1
d_gene: .
CDR3nt: TGTGCTAGTGGTTTCGATATACGGAGGAACACTGAAGCTTTCTTT
CDR3aa: CASGFDIRRNTEAFF

abundance: .
v_gene: TRBV20-1
j_gene: TRBJ1-2
d_gene: TRBD1
CDR3nt: TGCAGTGCTCGACCGGGACAGGCGATCTATGGCTACACCTTC
CDR3aa: CSARPGQAIYGYTF

abundance: few
v_gene: TRBV7-9
j_gene: TRBJ2-3
d_gene: TRBD2
CDR3nt: TGTGCCAGCAGCTGGCCTAGCGGAGGAACTAGCACAGATACGCAGTATTTT
CDR3aa: CASSWPSGGTSTDTQYF

abundance: .
v_gene: TRBV27
j_gene: TRBJ2-7
d_gene: .
CDR3nt: TGTGCCAGCAGTTCAGTGGGAGTACCCTACGAGCAGTACTTC
CDR3aa: CASSSVGVPYEQYF

abundance: .
v_gene: TRBV5-5
j_gene: TRBJ2-2
d_gene: TRBD2
CDR3nt: TGTGCCAGCAGCCACCCACTAGCGGGCAACACCGGGGAGCTGTTTTTT
CDR3aa: CASSHPLAGNTGELFF

abundance: few
v_gene: TRBV5-6
j_gene: TRBJ1-2
d_gene: TRBD1
CDR3nt: TGTGCCAGCAGGGAAACCGGGACAGGGGCCTATGGCTACACCTTC
CDR3aa: CASRETGTGAYGYTF

abundance: .
v_gene: TRBV6-5
j_gene: TRBJ2-6
d_gene: .
CDR3nt: TGTGCCAGCAGTTACGGCGGTGTGGTAACGGACAACGTCCTGACTTTC
CDR3aa: CASSYGGVVTDNVLTF

abundance: .
v_gene: TRBV20-1
j_gene: TRBJ1-2
d_gene: .
CDR3nt: TGCAGTGGGAGCTTATATGGCTACACCTTC
CDR3aa: CSGSLYGYTF

abundance: .
v_gene: TRBV4-1
j_gene: TRBJ2-5
d_gene: .
CDR3nt: TGCGCCAGCAGCCAAGTGGTTGACGAAGACAATGAGCAGTACTTC
CDR3aa: CASSQVVDEDNEQYF

abundance: .
v_gene: TRBV5-4
j_gene: TRBJ1-1
d_gene: TRBD1
CDR3nt: TGTGCCAGCCGAGCATGGGGGGCAGGGGGCTTATCGAACACTGAAGCTTTCTTT
CDR3aa: CASRAWGAGGLSNTEAFF

abundance: .
v_gene: TRBV2
j_gene: TRBJ1-4
d_gene: .
CDR3nt: TGTGCCAGCGGAGGGGACGCCCTCACGATGCAGGGGGAAAAACTGTTTTTT
CDR3aa: CASGGDALTMQGEKLFF

abundance: many
v_gene: TRBV20-1
j_gene: TRBJ1-1
d_gene: TRBD1
CDR3nt: TGCAGTGCTCCGGGACAGGGAAGAGCTGAAGCTTTCTTT
CDR3aa: CSAPGQGRAEAFF

abundance: .
v_gene: TRBV4-2
j_gene: TRBJ1-1
d_gene: .
CDR3nt: TGTGCCAGCAGCCCTCAAGCGGGGGCCGAGAACACTAAAGCTTTCTTT
CDR3aa: CASSPQAGAENTKAFF

abundance: .
v_gene: TRBV6-5
j_gene: TRBJ1-2
d_gene: TRBD1
CDR3nt: TGTGCCAGCAGTTATGGGACAGGATTCTATGGCTACACCTTC
CDR3aa: CASSYGTGFYGYTF

abundance: few
v_gene: TRBV7-2
j_gene: TRBJ1-1
d_gene: TRBD1
CDR3nt: TGTGCCAGCAGCTTAGTAGCAGACAGGGGGGCTGAAGCTTTCTTT
CDR3aa: CASSLVADRGAEAFF

abundance: few
v_gene: TRBV20-1
j_gene: TRBJ2-5
d_gene: TRBD2
CDR3nt: TGCAGTGCTAGCCAACTAGCGGGGGAAGATGAGCAGTACTTC
CDR3aa: CSASQLAGEDEQYF

abundance: .
v_gene: TRBV27
j_gene: TRBJ2-1
d_gene: .
CDR3nt: TGTGCCAGCAGTTTTTCTCTAGCGAGGGAGCAGTTCTTC
CDR3aa: CASSFSLAREQFF

abundance: .
v_gene: TRBV20-1
j_gene: TRBJ2-1
d_gene: .
CDR3nt: TGCAGTGCGGCCGGGACTGAGTACAATGAGCAGTTCTTC
CDR3aa: CSAAGTEYNEQFF

abundance: few
v_gene: TRBV12-3/TRBV12-4
j_gene: TRBJ1-2
d_gene: TRBD1
CDR3nt: TGTGCCAGCAGTTTAGGACAGGGGTTTAACTATGGCTACACCTTC
CDR3aa: CASSLGQGFNYGYTF

abundance: few
v_gene: TRBV12-3/TRBV12-4
j_gene: TRBJ2-1
d_gene: TRBD2
CDR3nt: TGTGCCAGCAGTAGAGCGGGGCCGTACAATGAGCAGTTCTTC
CDR3aa: CASSRAGPYNEQFF